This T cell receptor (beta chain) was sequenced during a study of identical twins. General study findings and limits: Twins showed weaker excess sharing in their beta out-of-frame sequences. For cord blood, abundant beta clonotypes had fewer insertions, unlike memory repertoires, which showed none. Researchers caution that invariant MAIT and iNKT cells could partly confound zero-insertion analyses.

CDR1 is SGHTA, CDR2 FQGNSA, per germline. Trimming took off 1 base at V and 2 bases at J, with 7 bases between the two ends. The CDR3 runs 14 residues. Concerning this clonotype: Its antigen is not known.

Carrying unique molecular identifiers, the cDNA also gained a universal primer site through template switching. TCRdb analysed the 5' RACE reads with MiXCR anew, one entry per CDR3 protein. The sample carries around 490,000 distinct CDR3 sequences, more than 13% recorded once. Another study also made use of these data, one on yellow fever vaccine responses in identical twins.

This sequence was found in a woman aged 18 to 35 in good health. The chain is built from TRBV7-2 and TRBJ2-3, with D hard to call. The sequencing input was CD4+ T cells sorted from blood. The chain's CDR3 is CASSLGLYTDTQYF. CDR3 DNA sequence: TGTGCCAGCAGCTTAGGGCTATACACAGATACGCAGTATTTT.